This paragraph covers one T cell receptor (beta chain) sequence. The data originate from a study of blood T cell repertoires in COVID-19. The data were produced by immunoSEQ multiplex PCR, yet TCRdb's version contains in-frame clones alone and is incomplete. The sample records 210,000 or so clones, about four fifths being singletons. Participant ages covered about 18 to 95 years across 25 or so US areas. The CDR3 runs to 14 residues. Germline CDR1 SGHNT, CDR2 YYREEE (reference sequence). V lost 4 bases and J lost 4, with 14 bases in between. This TCR was recovered from a woman aged 45-60 years who had been exposed to COVID-19. This chain links TRBV5-4 with TRBJ1-2; D is uncertain. Sequencing was carried out using PBMCs or T cells enriched from blood (not recorded which). The CDR3 sequence: CASSPPVPGYGYTF. The CDR3 nucleotides read TGTGCCAGCAGCCCCCCGGTTCCCGGCTATGGCTACACCTTC. Using reference TRBV5-4 and TRBJ1-2 for the parts outside the CDR3, the full variable domain is ETGVTQSPTHLIKTRGQQVTLRCSSQSGHNTVSWYQQALGQGPQFIFQYYREEENGRGNFPPRFSGLQFPNYSSELNVNALELDDSALYLCASSPPVPGYGYTFGSGTRLTVV.